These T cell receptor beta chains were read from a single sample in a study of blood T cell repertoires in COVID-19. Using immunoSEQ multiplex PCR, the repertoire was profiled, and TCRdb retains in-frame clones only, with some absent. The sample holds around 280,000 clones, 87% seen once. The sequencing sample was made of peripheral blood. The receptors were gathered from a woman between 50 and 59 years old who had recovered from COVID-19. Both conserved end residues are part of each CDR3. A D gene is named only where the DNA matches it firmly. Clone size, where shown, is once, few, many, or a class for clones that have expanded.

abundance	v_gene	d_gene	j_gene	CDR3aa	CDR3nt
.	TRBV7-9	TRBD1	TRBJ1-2	CASSFGQGIYGYTF	TGTGCCAGCAGCTTCGGACAGGGCATCTATGGCTACACCTTC
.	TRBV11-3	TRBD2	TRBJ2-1	CASSSVSGGAAEQFF	TGTGCCAGCAGCTCCGTAAGCGGGGGGGCCGCTGAGCAGTTCTTC
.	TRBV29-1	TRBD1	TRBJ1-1	CSVHGARDRGAFF	TGCAGCGTTCATGGGGCCCGGGACAGGGGAGCTTTCTTT
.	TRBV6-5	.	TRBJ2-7	CASSSVAYEQYF	TGTGCCAGTAGCTCGGTCGCCTACGAGCAGTACTTC
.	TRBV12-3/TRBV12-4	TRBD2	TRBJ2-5	CASSWTSQTQYF	TGTGCCAGCAGTTGGACTAGCCAAACCCAGTACTTC
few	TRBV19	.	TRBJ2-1	CASNHGSNYNEQFF	TGTGCCAGTAATCACGGGAGTAACTACAATGAGCAGTTCTTC
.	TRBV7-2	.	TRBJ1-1	CASSPRQTEAFF	TGTGCCAGCAGCCCTAGACAGACTGAAGCTTTCTTT
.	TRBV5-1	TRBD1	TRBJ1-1	CASSMGGTGNTEAFF	TGCGCCAGCAGCATGGGCGGGACAGGCAACACTGAAGCTTTCTTT
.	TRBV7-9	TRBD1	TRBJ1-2	CASSQLGQGTGYTF	TGTGCCAGCAGCCAGCTTGGACAGGGCACTGGCTACACCTTC
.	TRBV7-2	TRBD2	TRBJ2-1	CASSLEIAGGRDEQFF	TGTGCCAGCAGCTTAGAAATAGCGGGGGGCCGGGATGAGCAGTTCTTC
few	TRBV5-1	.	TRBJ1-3	CASRSQVHSGNTIYF	TGCGCCAGCAGATCCCAGGTTCACTCTGGAAACACCATATATTTT
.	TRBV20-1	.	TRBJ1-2	CSPPGGYTF	TGCAGTCCCCCAGGAGGCTACACCTTC
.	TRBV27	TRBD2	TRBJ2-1	CASSFHAGGPDEQFF	TGTGCCAGCAGTTTTCACGCGGGGGGGCCAGATGAGCAGTTCTTC
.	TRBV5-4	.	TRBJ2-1	CASSRGNEQFF	TGTGCCAGCAGCCGGGGTAATGAGCAGTTCTTC
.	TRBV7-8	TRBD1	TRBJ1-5	CASSRRTGRNQPQHF	TGTGCCAGCAGCCGTCGGACAGGGCGAAATCAGCCCCAGCATTTT
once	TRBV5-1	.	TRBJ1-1	CASSAGRGAFF	TGCGCCAGCAGCGCGGGCCGAGGAGCTTTCTTT
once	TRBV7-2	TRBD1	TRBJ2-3	CASSSTGARASTDTQYF	TGTGCCAGCAGCTCGACAGGGGCGCGAGCTAGCACAGATACGCAGTATTTT
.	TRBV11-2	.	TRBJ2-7	CASSLAVLTYEQYF	TGTGCCAGCAGCTTAGCGGTATTGACCTACGAGCAGTACTTC
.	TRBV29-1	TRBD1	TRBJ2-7	CSVLGQTTYEQYF	TGCAGCGTCTTGGGACAGACTACCTACGAGCAGTACTTC
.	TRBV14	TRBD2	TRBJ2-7	CASTLRSGGGSYEQYF	TGTGCCAGCACCCTTCGGAGCGGGGGCGGCTCCTACGAGCAGTACTTC
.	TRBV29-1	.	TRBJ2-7	CSVARDNLSYEQYF	TGCAGCGTTGCCCGGGACAACTTATCCTACGAGCAGTACTTC
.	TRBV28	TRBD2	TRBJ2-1	CASPPSGRPYNEQFF	TGTGCCAGCCCCCCTAGCGGGAGGCCGTACAATGAGCAGTTCTTC
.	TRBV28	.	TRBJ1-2	CASSLGGGYGYTF	TGTGCCAGCAGTTTGGGGGGAGGCTATGGCTACACCTTC